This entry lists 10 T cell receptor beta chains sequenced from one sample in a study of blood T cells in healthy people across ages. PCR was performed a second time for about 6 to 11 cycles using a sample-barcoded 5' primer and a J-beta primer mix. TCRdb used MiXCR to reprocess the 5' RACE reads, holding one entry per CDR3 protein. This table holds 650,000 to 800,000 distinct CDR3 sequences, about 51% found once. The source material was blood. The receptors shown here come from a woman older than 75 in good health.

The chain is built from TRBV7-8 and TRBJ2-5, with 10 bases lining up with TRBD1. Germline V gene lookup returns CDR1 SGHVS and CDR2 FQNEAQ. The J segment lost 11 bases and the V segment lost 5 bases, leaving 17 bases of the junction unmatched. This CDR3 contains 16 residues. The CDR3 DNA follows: TGTGCCAGCAGCCAACTTCCTGGGACAGGGGCCAATGAGCAGTACTTC. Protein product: CASSQLPGTGANEQYF.

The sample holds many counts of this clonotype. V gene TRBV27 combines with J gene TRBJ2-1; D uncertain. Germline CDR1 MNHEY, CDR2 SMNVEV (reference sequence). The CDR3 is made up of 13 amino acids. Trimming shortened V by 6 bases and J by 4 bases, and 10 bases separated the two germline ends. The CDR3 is CASSLSSYNEQFF. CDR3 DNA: TGTGCCAGCAGCCTCTCTAGTTACAATGAGCAGTTCTTC.

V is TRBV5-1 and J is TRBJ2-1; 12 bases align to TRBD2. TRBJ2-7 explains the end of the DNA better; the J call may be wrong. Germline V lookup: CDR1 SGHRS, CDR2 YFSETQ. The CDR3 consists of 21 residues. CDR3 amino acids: CASSLRLAGLAGLSSYNEQYF. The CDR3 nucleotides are TGCGCCAGCAGCTTAAGATTGGCAGGACTAGCGGGGCTCAGCTCCTACAATGAGCAGTACTTC.

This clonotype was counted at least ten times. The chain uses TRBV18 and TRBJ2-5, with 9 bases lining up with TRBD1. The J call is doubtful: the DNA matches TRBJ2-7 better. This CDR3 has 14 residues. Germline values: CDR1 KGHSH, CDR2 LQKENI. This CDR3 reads CASSPRTGDHEQYF. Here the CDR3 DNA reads TGTGCCAGCTCACCTCGGACAGGGGACCACGAGCAGTACTTC.

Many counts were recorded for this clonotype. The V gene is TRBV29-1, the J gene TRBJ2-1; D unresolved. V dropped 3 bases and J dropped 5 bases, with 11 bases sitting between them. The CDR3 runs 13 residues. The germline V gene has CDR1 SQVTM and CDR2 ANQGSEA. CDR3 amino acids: CSVDVQADNEQFF. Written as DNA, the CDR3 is TGCAGCGTTGATGTGCAGGCAGACAATGAGCAGTTCTTC.

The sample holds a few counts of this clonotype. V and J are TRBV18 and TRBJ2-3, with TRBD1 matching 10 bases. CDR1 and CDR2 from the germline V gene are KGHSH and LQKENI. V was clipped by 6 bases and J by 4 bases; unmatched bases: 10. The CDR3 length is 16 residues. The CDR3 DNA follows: TGTGCCAGCTCCCCAAGACAGGGGGCTATCGCAGATACGCAGTATTTT. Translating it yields CASSPRQGAIADTQYF.

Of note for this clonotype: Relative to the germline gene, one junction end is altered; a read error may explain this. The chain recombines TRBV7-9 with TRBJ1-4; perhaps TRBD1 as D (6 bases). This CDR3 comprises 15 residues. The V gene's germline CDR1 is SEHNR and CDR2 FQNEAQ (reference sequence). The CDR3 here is CGSSGTGTPNEKLFF. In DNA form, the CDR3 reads TGTGGCAGCAGCGGAACCGGGACACCAAATGAAAAACTGTTTTTT.

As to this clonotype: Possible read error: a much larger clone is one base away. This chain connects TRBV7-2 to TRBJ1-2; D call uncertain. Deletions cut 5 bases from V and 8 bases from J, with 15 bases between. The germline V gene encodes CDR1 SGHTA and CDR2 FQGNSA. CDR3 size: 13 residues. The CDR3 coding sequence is TGTGCCAGCAGCGTAATCGGAAGAGACGGCTACACCTTC. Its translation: CASSVIGRDGYTF.

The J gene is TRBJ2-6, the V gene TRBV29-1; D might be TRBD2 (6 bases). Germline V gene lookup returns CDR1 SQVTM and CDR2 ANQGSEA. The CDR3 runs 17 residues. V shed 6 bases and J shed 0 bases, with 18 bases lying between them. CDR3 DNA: TGCAGCGTACTGTTTCAGGACGGGAGCTCTGGGGCCAACGTCCTGACTTTC. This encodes CSVLFQDGSSGANVLTF.

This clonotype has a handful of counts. CDR3 sequence: CASSSGQYNSPLHF. CDR3 coding DNA: TGTGCCAGCAGCTCCGGACAGTATAATTCACCCCTCCACTTT. J is TRBJ1-6 and V is TRBV7-9; possibly TRBD1 for D (6 bases). This CDR3 region has 14 residues. The germline CDR1 and CDR2 sequences are SEHNR and FQNEAQ (reference sequence). V lost 4 bases, J lost 4 bases, and 8 bases lay in between.